These T cell receptor beta chains were read from a single sample in a study of T cell repertoires in cytomegalovirus infection. No antigen has been identified for these receptors. Via MiXCR, TCRdb re-called the reads, giving one row per CDR3 protein. The repertoire holds roughly 920,000 distinct CDR3 sequences, with less than 40% as singletons. Here the sequenced sample was cultured CD8+ T cells from PBMCs, taken from culture after CMV antigen stimulation. Receptor source: a human donor in good health (CMV status not recorded). Some clones in this sample may be carry-over from other donors' samples. Each CDR3 is given with its conserved first and last residue. Fields, in order: CDR3 protein, CDR3 DNA, V gene, D gene, J gene, clone size, CDR3 length. A D gene is named only where the DNA matches it firmly. The size field is filled for only some rows; it gives once, few, many or a size class.

CASSEPASGTDTQYF	TGTGCCAGCAGTGAACCGGCTAGCGGCACAGATACGCAGTATTTT	TRBV6-1	NA	TRBJ2-3	many	15
CASRTGLNTEAFF	TGTGCCAGTCGAACAGGGTTGAACACTGAAGCTTTCTTT	TRBV19	NA	TRBJ1-1	NA	13
CASSFWRGARGEQFF	TGTGCCAGCAGCTTCTGGCGCGGGGCCCGAGGTGAGCAGTTCTTC	TRBV5-5	NA	TRBJ2-1	NA	15
CASSIAGSTDTQYF	TGTGCCAGTAGTATTGCCGGGAGCACAGATACGCAGTATTTT	TRBV19	NA	TRBJ2-3	NA	14
CSARELAVTGELFF	TGCAGTGCTAGAGAACTAGCGGTCACCGGGGAGCTGTTTTTT	TRBV20-1	TRBD2	TRBJ2-2	NA	14
CASSKSGTGIGKNIQYF	TGTGCCAGCAGTAAATCCGGGACAGGGATCGGCAAAAACATTCAGTACTTC	TRBV27	TRBD1	TRBJ2-4	few	17
CASSPDRVGHEKLFF	TGTGCCAGCAGTCCAGACAGGGTGGGTCATGAAAAACTGTTTTTT	TRBV28	TRBD1	TRBJ1-4	NA	15
CASSLGAGQSSPYEQYF	TGTGCCAGCAGCTTAGGCGCCGGACAGAGCAGCCCCTACGAGCAGTACTTC	TRBV13	NA	TRBJ2-7	NA	17
CASSPAHDTDTQYF	TGTGCCAGCAGTCCCGCGCACGACACAGATACGCAGTATTTT	TRBV7-9	NA	TRBJ2-3	NA	14
CASSEWLAGGSQETQYF	TGTGCCAGCAGTGAATGGCTAGCGGGGGGCTCTCAAGAGACCCAGTACTTC	TRBV2	TRBD2	TRBJ2-5	NA	17
CSARDKQDAYTEAFF	TGCAGTGCTAGAGATAAACAGGACGCCTACACTGAAGCTTTCTTT	TRBV20-1	NA	TRBJ1-1	NA	15
CASSEGGDYKETQYF	TGTGCCAGCAGTGAAGGCGGGGACTATAAAGAGACCCAGTACTTC	TRBV6-1	TRBD2	TRBJ2-5	NA	15
CASSLILGQSQETQYF	TGTGCCAGCAGCTTGATTCTGGGACAGTCTCAAGAGACCCAGTACTTC	TRBV5-5	TRBD1	TRBJ2-5	NA	16